The 6 T cell receptor beta chains listed next were all sequenced from one sample in a study of shared clonotypes between healthy human individuals. Profiled with immunoSEQ multiplex PCR; TCRdb holds only in-frame clones, not every one. Counted here are more than 2 million clones, roughly 93% occurring once; the ten biggest clones make up 1.5% to 2%. In the naive CD8 group, cells lacked CD45RO and were positively selected for CCR7, so terminally differentiated effector memory CD45RA+ cells were left out. Input material: naive CD8+ T cells from PBMCs. Receptors originate from a man between 18 and 35 years old in good health. Some clones in this sample may be carry-over from other donors' samples.

This clone came up once. The V gene is TRBV29-1, the J gene TRBJ2-1, with D perhaps TRBD1 (6 bases). Germline V gene data show CDR1 as SQVTM and CDR2 as ANQGSEA. The V end was cut by 6 bases, the J end by 3 bases, with 15 bases between. CDR3 length equals 14 residues. For the CDR3, the DNA is TGCAGCGTCCGAGGGGCAGGGGACTACAATGAGCAGTTCTTC. Its protein product is CSVRGAGDYNEQFF.

The chain employs TRBV4-1 and TRBJ2-7; 8 nucleotides match TRBD2. V dropped 9 bases and J dropped 3; count of bases not matched to a gene: 13. Germline-derived CDR1 and CDR2 are MGHRA and YSYEKL. The CDR3 contains 15 residues. CDR3 DNA: TGCGCCAGTGGACAAGGGGCTAGCGGGTACTACGAGCAGTACTTC. As protein: CASGQGASGYYEQYF.

A word on this clone: Other DNA sequences of this sample code for an identical CDR3. The chain uses TRBV7-9 and TRBJ2-7, with D perhaps being TRBD1 or TRBD2 (6 bases each). Germline V gene lookup returns CDR1 SEHNR and CDR2 FQNEAQ (reference sequence). Trimming left V 5 bases short and J 6 bases short, with 8 bases between. The CDR3 covers 11 residues. In DNA, the CDR3 is TGTGCCAGCAGCCCGGGGGCCGAGCAGTACTTC. Encoded protein: CASSPGAEQYF. Using reference TRBV7-9 and TRBJ2-7 for the parts outside the CDR3, the full variable domain is DTGVSQNPRHKITKRGQNVTFRCDPISEHNRLYWYRQTLGQGPEFLTYFQNEAQLEKSRLLSDRFSAERPKGSFSTLEIQRTEQGDSAMYLCASSPGAEQYFGPGTRLTVT.

Here the CDR3 DNA reads TGCGCCAGCAGCTTGTACACCACAGGGAATAGCGCTGGGGCCAACGTCCTGACTTTC. Translation gives CASSLYTTGNSAGANVLTF. The chain uses TRBV5-1 and TRBJ2-6, with a tentative D call TRBD1 (6 bases). The CDR3 length is 19 residues. Germline V CDR1 and CDR2: SGHRS, YFSETQ. Trimming took 1 base from V and 2 from J, leaving 19 bases between them.

The chain is built from TRBV4-3 and TRBJ1-6; the D is unclear. CDR3 length: 15 amino acids. Trimming pared 1 base from V and 7 bases from J, leaving 11 bases between. The V gene's germline CDR1 is LGHNA and CDR2 YSLEER. The CDR3 protein is CASSQGLWENSPLHF. The CDR3 bases are TGCGCCAGCAGCCAAGGGTTGTGGGAGAATTCACCCCTCCACTTT.

This clone showed up just once. This sequence joins TRBV7-8 and TRBJ2-7; tentatively, D is TRBD1 or TRBD2 (5 bases each). The CDR3 is 17 residues long. Trimming removed 2 bases at V and 4 bases at J, with 21 bases between. Germline assignment: CDR1 SGHVS and CDR2 FQNEAQ. CDR3 DNA sequence: TGTGCCAGCAGCTTACCAGCTTACTCAGGGAGTATTTACGAGCAGTACTTC. The encoded protein is CASSLPAYSGSIYEQYF.